These 30 T cell receptor beta chains originate from one sample sequenced in a study of cytomegalovirus exposure and HLA in healthy donors. PCR employed 60 Vbeta and 13 Jbeta primers. Sequencing was performed with immunoSEQ multiplex PCR; in TCRdb, only in-frame clones are kept and a portion is missing. The sample includes about 140,000 clones, 76% of them seen just once. Material for sequencing was PBMCs. These receptors were taken from a female donor in good health and CMV-seropositive.

This clone has only one observation. CDR3 loop: CASSVASKTSGGSDTQYF. The DNA of the CDR3 is TGTGCCAGCAGCGTAGCCTCAAAGACTAGCGGGGGGTCAGATACGCAGTATTTT. This chain connects TRBV9 to TRBJ2-3, with 13 bases matching TRBD2. The CDR3 has 18 residues. Trimming cost V 0 bases and J 4 bases; bases outside gene matches: 8. Per germline, CDR1 SGDLS and CDR2 YYNGEE.

Only a few counts were recorded for this clone. The chain employs TRBV6-1 and TRBJ2-4, with a possible D match to TRBD1 (6 bases). Germline CDR1 is MNHNS and CDR2 is SASEGT. The ends were cut back, 0 bases at V and 7 bases at J, with 13 bases in the middle. The length of the CDR3 is 15 residues. The CDR3 bases are TGTGCCAGCAGTGAAGCAGCAGGGGCCGGGAACATTCAGTACTTC. It translates to CASSEAAGAGNIQYF.

This chain joins TRBV2 and TRBJ2-7; D gene unclear. The CDR3 consists of 11 residues. Trimming removed 5 bases from V and 3 bases from J, with 5 bases in between. Germline V gene lookup returns CDR1 SNHLY and CDR2 FYNNEI. CDR3 coding DNA: TGTGCCAGCAGTATCAGCTACGAGCAGTACTTC. Its protein product is CASSISYEQYF.

J is TRBJ2-7 and V is TRBV5-4; 8 bases match TRBD1. The length of the CDR3 is 14 residues. The trim removed 4 bases at V and 6 bases at J, leaving 9 bases unmatched. Germline CDR1 and CDR2: SGHNT and YYREEE (reference sequence). The CDR3 spells CASSNRDRSPEQYF. In DNA form, the CDR3 reads TGTGCCAGCAGCAACCGGGACAGGTCGCCCGAGCAGTACTTC.

This clone was counted between two and nine times. V and J are TRBV14 and TRBJ2-1, with TRBD1 matching 8 bases. Trimming took 5 bases from V and 6 from J; bases not matched to a gene: 3. The CDR3 runs 13 residues. Germline CDR1 and CDR2: SGHDN and FVKESK. Here the CDR3 DNA reads TGTGCCAGCAGCTATGGACAGGGCAATGAGCAGTTCTTC. This translates into CASSYGQGNEQFF.

The chain recombines TRBV7-3 with TRBJ2-2; D might be TRBD2 (5 bases). The CDR3 length is 14 residues. With 6 bases removed from V and 1 base from J, the gap between germline ends came to 9 bases. Germline-derived CDR1 and CDR2 are SGHTA and FQGTGA. This CDR3 is CASSRELNTGELFF. The DNA of the CDR3 is TGTGCCAGCAGTAGGGAGCTGAACACCGGGGAGCTGTTTTTT. Filled out from reference TRBV7-3 and TRBJ2-2, the complete variable domain reads GAGVSQTPSNKVTEKGKYVELRCDPISGHTALYWYRQSLGQGPEFLIYFQGTGAADDSGLPNDRFFAVRPEGSVSTLKIQRTERGDSAVYLCASSRELNTGELFFGEGSRLTVL.

The chain recombines TRBV5-1 with TRBJ1-2; 12 bases fit TRBD1. J was trimmed by 7 bases and V by 1 base; bases with no gene match: 5. The length of the CDR3 is 15 residues. Germline CDR1 is SGHRS and CDR2 is YFSETQ. CDR3 DNA sequence: TGCGCCAGCAGCTTGCCGGGACAGGGGGCGGCTGGCTACACCTTC. Protein: CASSLPGQGAAGYTF.

The V gene is TRBV25-1, the J gene TRBJ2-1, with TRBD2 identical over 11 bases. The J segment lost 6 bases and the V segment lost 6 bases, leaving 4 bases of the junction unmatched. The CDR3 spans 14 residues. Germline CDR1 reads MGHDK; CDR2 reads SYGVNS. The CDR3 is CASSAGTSGNEQFF. The CDR3 nucleotides read TGTGCCAGCAGCGCCGGGACTAGCGGCAATGAGCAGTTCTTC. The full variable domain, its missing parts supplied by reference TRBV25-1 and TRBJ2-1, is EADIYQTPRYLVIGTGKKITLECSQTMGHDKMYWYQQDPGMELHLIHYSYGVNSTEKGDLSSESTVSRIRTEHFPLTLESARPSHTSQYLCASSAGTSGNEQFFGPGTRLTVL.

V and J are TRBV9 and TRBJ2-3; TRBD1 matches at 9 bases. Germline V lookup: CDR1 SGDLS, CDR2 YYNGEE. The CDR3 runs to 16 residues. The junction had 6 bases not matched to a gene; V was cut back by 1 base and J by 3 bases. CDR3 amino acids: CASSVPSTGGTDTQYF. The DNA for the CDR3 is TGTGCCAGCAGCGTACCGTCGACAGGGGGGACAGATACGCAGTATTTT.

The chain has TRBV19 and TRBJ1-2; no reliable D call. This CDR3 is 12 amino acids long. Germline CDR1 and CDR2: LNHDA and SQIVND (reference sequence). Trimming took 7 bases from V and 5 from J, leaving 11 bases between them. The CDR3 region is CASTQTSYGYTF. The DNA of the CDR3 is TGTGCCAGTACCCAGACATCTTATGGCTACACCTTC.

The rearrangement links TRBV14 to TRBJ2-4; D possibly corresponds to TRBD2 (6 bases). Trimming stripped 2 bases from V and 1 base from J, with 12 bases between. The CDR3 spans 16 residues. From germline, CDR1 is SGHDN and CDR2 FVKESK. Here the CDR3 reads CASSQPGVFAKNIQYF. The CDR3 nucleotides read TGTGCCAGCAGCCAACCGGGAGTCTTCGCCAAAAACATTCAGTACTTC.

This clone was seen only once. The chain couples TRBV7-6 to TRBJ2-5; 12 nucleotides line up with TRBD2. Germline V CDR1 and CDR2: SGHVS, FNYEAQ. This CDR3 spans 17 amino acids. V was pared by 5 bases and J by 1 base, with 8 bases of the junction left unmatched. CDR3 amino acids: CASSLPTSGGVQETQYF. CDR3 DNA: TGTGCCAGCAGCCTGCCGACTAGCGGGGGCGTCCAAGAGACCCAGTACTTC.

Judged by abundance, this clone is medium-sized. The rearrangement joins TRBV7-9 to TRBJ2-1; 13 bases align to TRBD2. V lost 5 bases, J lost 8 bases, and 9 bases stayed unmatched. CDR1 SEHNR and CDR2 FQNEAQ come from the germline V gene (reference sequence). CDR3 length equals 16 residues. The CDR3 loop is CASSPHTSGRADEQFF. The CDR3 coding sequence is TGTGCCAGCAGCCCCCACACTAGCGGGAGGGCCGATGAGCAGTTCTTC.

V and J are TRBV7-9 and TRBJ2-7; a possible D gene is TRBD1 (6 bases). Trimming took off 5 bases at V and 4 bases at J, with 15 bases between the two ends. The CDR3 covers 14 residues. Germline CDR1 reads SEHNR; CDR2 reads FQNEAQ (reference sequence). The DNA for the CDR3 is TGTGCCAGCAGCCCAACCGACAGGAAATACGAGCAGTACTTC. It encodes CASSPTDRKYEQYF.

This rearrangement joins TRBV5-1 to TRBJ2-5; D unclear. Trimming cost V 0 bases and J 5 bases, with 5 bases left between them. The V gene's germline CDR1 is SGHRS and CDR2 YFSETQ. The length of the CDR3 is 12 residues. As DNA, the CDR3 is TGCGCCAGCAGCTTGGCCTTCGAGACCCAGTACTTC. Residues: CASSLAFETQYF.

The rearrangement uses TRBV19 and TRBJ1-2; 9 bases fit TRBD1. Per germline, CDR1 LNHDA and CDR2 SQIVND (reference sequence). The CDR3 extends over 15 amino acids. V was pared by 6 bases and J by 4 bases, with 9 bases of the junction left unmatched. This chain's CDR3 is CASRDRDRDPYGYTF. The DNA of the CDR3 is TGTGCCAGTAGGGATCGGGACAGGGACCCCTATGGCTACACCTTC.

The V call is TRBV30, the J call TRBJ2-5; D is undetermined. Germline V gene lookup returns CDR1 GTSNPN and CDR2 SVGIG (reference sequence). V gave up 7 bases and J gave up 2 bases, with 11 bases separating them. The CDR3 has 12 amino acids. The CDR3 region has the DNA TGTGCCTATTCAGATATACAAGAGACCCAGTACTTC. It translates to CAYSDIQETQYF.

This clone has a single count. This chain uses TRBV30 with TRBJ2-7; a weak D match, TRBD1 (6 bases). From germline, CDR1 is GTSNPN and CDR2 SVGIG (reference sequence). This CDR3 region has 15 residues. The germline V and J ends were trimmed by 2 bases and 6 bases, with 20 bases remaining between them. Written as DNA, the CDR3 is TGTGCCTGGAGTAGGGGGTATGACCGACTACGCGAGCAGTACTTC. Protein: CAWSRGYDRLREQYF.

This clone was counted only a few times. The chain carries TRBV14 and TRBJ1-6; possibly TRBD1 for D (6 bases). Germline values: CDR1 SGHDN, CDR2 FVKESK. This CDR3 comprises 16 residues. The V and J ends lost 0 bases and 9 bases respectively, with 15 bases between them. CDR3 DNA sequence: TGTGCCAGCAGCCAAGATCCCCACAGGGTAGGTTCACCCCTCCACTTT. Translation gives CASSQDPHRVGSPLHF.

The V and J genes are TRBV7-2 and TRBJ2-7; 10 bases agree with TRBD2. The germline gives CDR1 SGHTA, CDR2 FQGNSA. This CDR3 is built from 15 residues. Germline trimming cut 3 bases from V and 6 bases from J; bases unmatched to any gene: 8. The CDR3 loop is CASSFGLAGVGEQYF. Written as DNA, the CDR3 is TGTGCCAGCAGCTTTGGTCTAGCGGGAGTCGGCGAGCAGTACTTC.

V and J are TRBV6-5 and TRBJ1-6; a possible D gene is TRBD1 (6 bases). Looked up from germline, CDR1 is MNHEY and CDR2 is SVGAGI. There are 14 residues in the CDR3. With 6 bases removed from V and 7 bases from J, the gap between germline ends came to 13 bases. CDR3 residues: CASRKTGRNSPLHF. CDR3 DNA: TGTGCCAGCAGAAAGACAGGTCGGAATTCACCCCTCCACTTT.

The V call is TRBV19, the J call TRBJ2-2; 11 nucleotides match TRBD1. Losses at the gene ends were 4 bases for V and 5 bases for J; bases not matched to a gene: 6. The germline V gene has CDR1 LNHDA and CDR2 SQIVND (reference sequence). The CDR3 spans 16 residues. The CDR3 bases are TGTGCCAGTAGTAAAGGGACAGGGGGGTGGACCGGGGAGCTGTTTTTT. Amino acids: CASSKGTGGWTGELFF. The full variable domain, with the rest looked up from reference TRBV19 and TRBJ2-2, is DGGITQSPKYLFRKEGQNVTLSCEQNLNHDAMYWYRQDPGQGLRLIYYSQIVNDFQKGDIAEGYSVSREKKESFPLTVTSAQKNPTAFYLCASSKGTGGWTGELFFGEGSRLTVL.

The V call is TRBV7-9, the J call TRBJ2-7; 10 nucleotides match TRBD1. V lost 5 bases and J lost 5; bases outside the gene matches: 9. Per the germline V gene, CDR1 is SEHNR and CDR2 is FQNEAQ (reference sequence). This CDR3 contains 15 residues. The CDR3 protein is CASSGQTGGWDEQYF. The CDR3 region has the DNA TGTGCCAGCAGCGGACAGACAGGGGGCTGGGACGAGCAGTACTTC.

The rearrangement joins TRBV4-1 to TRBJ2-4; 8 bases agree with TRBD1. The CDR3 is 15 amino acids. The ends lost 2 bases at V and 8 bases at J; junction bases unmatched: 8. Germline CDR1 and CDR2: MGHRA and YSYEKL. DNA of the CDR3: TGCGCCAGCAGCCAACCCCGGACAGGGATAGACATTCAGTACTTC. Protein: CASSQPRTGIDIQYF.

This clone was seen a few times. The chain links TRBV7-9 to TRBJ1-5; D unclear. Per the germline V gene, CDR1 is SEHNR and CDR2 is FQNEAQ (reference sequence). V lost 3 bases and J 7 bases, leaving 10 bases between the germline ends. This CDR3 region has 13 residues. Here the CDR3 reads CASSFQEEQPQHF. The CDR3 DNA is TGTGCCAGCAGCTTCCAGGAAGAGCAGCCCCAGCATTTT.

The chain employs TRBV6-1 and TRBJ1-2; no definite D call. The CDR3 covers 14 residues. Looked up from germline, CDR1 is MNHNS and CDR2 is SASEGT. V was cut by 8 bases and J by 4 bases, with 17 bases left in between. CDR3 sequence: CASGRDTGSYGYTF. The CDR3 bases are TGTGCCAGCGGAAGAGATACGGGGTCCTATGGCTACACCTTC.

This clone was detected a few times. The chain uses TRBV6-4 and TRBJ2-2, with TRBD2 as a possible D gene (5 bases). The germline V gene has CDR1 MRHNA and CDR2 SNTAGT. With 4 bases removed from V and 4 bases from J, the gap between germline ends came to 7 bases. This CDR3 spans 13 amino acids. CDR3 amino acids: CASSVGGTGELFF. Written as DNA, the CDR3 is TGTGCCAGCAGTGTAGGAGGCACCGGGGAGCTGTTTTTT.

This clone was recorded a few times. This rearrangement joins TRBV6-6 to TRBJ1-2; D unclear. Germline V lookup: CDR1 MNHNY, CDR2 SVGAGI (reference sequence). Trimming took off 2 bases at V and 10 bases at J, with 20 bases between the two ends. CDR3 length: 15 residues. The CDR3 loop is CASSYRLEQSPLYTF. CDR3 bases: TGTGCCAGCAGTTACCGACTAGAACAGTCGCCCCTCTACACCTTC.

CDR3: CASSLVAGGYNEQFF. CDR3 DNA: TGCGCCAGCAGCTTAGTAGCGGGGGGGTACAATGAGCAGTTCTTC. V usage is TRBV5-1 and J usage is TRBJ2-1; TRBD2 matches at 11 bases. The CDR3 covers 15 residues. With V trimmed by 2 bases and J by 4 bases, 2 bases remained unmatched. Germline V gene data show CDR1 as SGHRS and CDR2 as YFSETQ.

The J gene is TRBJ2-3, the V gene TRBV15; 8 nucleotides match TRBD2. CDR3 length: 14 amino acids. V trimming: 5 bases; J trimming: 7 bases; junction bases outside the gene matches: 8. CDR1 is LNHNV, CDR2 YYDKDF, per germline (reference sequence). CDR3 loop: CATSSRGGGNTQYF. DNA of the CDR3: TGTGCCACCAGCTCACGGGGGGGCGGAAATACGCAGTATTTT.